What follows is one T cell receptor beta chain and its context. It has no known antigen specificity. It has no much larger one-base neighbor in the sample; base qualities were not kept. Other DNA sequences within the sample encode an identical CDR3. The immunoSEQ Assay, a bias-controlled multiplex PCR, was used to amplify TCRbeta CDR3 regions from genomic DNA. Processing in the source paper ran as follows. The number of nucleated cells in each sample was estimated by amplification of reference gene primers within the assay. To quantify the absolute abundance of each unique TCRbeta CDR3 rearrangement, sequence reads were collapsed and filtered. For each sample, productive Simpson clonality was calculated as the square root of Simpson's diversity index across productive rearrangements. Not all clones reach the TCRdb copy of this immuneACCESS table, which keeps in-frame sequences only. Checked studies attribute under half of the gap to unresolved V genes and leave the rest unexplained. For V, J and clone size, that table is used; D and trimming come from the DNA. Present in this sample are around 97,000 clones, 87% of which were seen just once. Approximately 15% of the sample is held by the ten biggest clonotypes.

Each collaborating institution followed its own protocols to collect whole blood in K2EDTA tubes. For TCRbeta analysis, collaborators shipped samples as frozen whole blood, isolated PBMCs, or DNA extracted from either of those sample types. This specimen comes from a study of blood T cell repertoires in COVID-19 (TCRdb year 2020). For context, the study as a whole: Collaborator samples came from the United States, Italy and Spain and covered acute and convalescent phases of COVID-19. Subjects who had been exposed to COVID-19, were actively infected with it, or had recovered from it provided the deeply sampled blood TCRbeta repertoires that made up the dataset. The samples were drawn from the first 160 participants of the ongoing ImmuneRACE study and from roughly 1,300 subjects provided by 6 global collaborators. Nearly every sample came with metadata listing a de-identified subject ID, COVID-19 status, age in years and sex. Where available, HLA class I and class II types were obtained from metadata supplied by the sample provider rather than from assay-based typing. The material from the prospective study consisted of cDNA or gDNA derived from T cells, B-cell-depleted T cells, or PBMCs. The repertoires were made available in a free public database intended to serve as a resource for research on the immune response to SARS-CoV-2.

General conclusions and limits of the study: How much clinical and demographic metadata was included differed by source and by participant, and the metadata was provided uncurated.

Inclusive of the bounding cysteine and phenylalanine, the CDR3 is 13 residues long. Only the CDR3 portion is preserved as DNA: 39 bases, with reading frame beginning at the first base. CDR1 LNHDA and CDR2 SQIVND were looked up in the germline V gene (reference sequence). V was cut back by 2 bases and J by 1 base, leaving a gap of 5 bases between them. This receptor was identified in a human donor in a cohort sampled during active COVID-19. Sequenced: peripheral blood. The chain couples TRBV19 to TRBJ1-1, with no D gene named confidently. The DNA reads TGTGCCAGTAGTATACGGGGGAACACTGAAGCTTTCTTT. Translation gives CASSIRGNTEAFF.